The sequence of this T cell receptor (beta chain) was determined in a study of cytomegalovirus exposure and HLA in healthy donors. General study findings and limits: Association of a missense DCLRE1C variant with TCR beta V- and J-gene trimming was reported in a later analysis. Highly shared variants forming one cluster were likely a sequencing artifact.

PCR was performed using 60 Vbeta and 13 Jbeta primers. Sequencing was performed with immunoSEQ multiplex PCR; in TCRdb, only in-frame clones are kept and a portion is missing. The sample holds 150,000 to 200,000 clones, about 80% seen once. The CDR3 runs to 16 residues. Trimming cost V 7 bases and J 1 base, with 17 bases left between them. The germline gives CDR1 SGHRS, CDR2 YFSETQ. Concerning this clone itself: What it recognizes is unknown.

The sample taken for sequencing was PBMCs. The sequence was collected from a middle-aged woman in good health and CMV-seronegative. This chain uses TRBV5-1 with TRBJ2-2; D possibly corresponds to TRBD2 (6 bases). The CDR3 protein is CASRTPAGVNTGELFF. For the CDR3, the DNA is TGCGCCAGCCGGACCCCAGCGGGCGTGAACACCGGGGAGCTGTTTTTT.